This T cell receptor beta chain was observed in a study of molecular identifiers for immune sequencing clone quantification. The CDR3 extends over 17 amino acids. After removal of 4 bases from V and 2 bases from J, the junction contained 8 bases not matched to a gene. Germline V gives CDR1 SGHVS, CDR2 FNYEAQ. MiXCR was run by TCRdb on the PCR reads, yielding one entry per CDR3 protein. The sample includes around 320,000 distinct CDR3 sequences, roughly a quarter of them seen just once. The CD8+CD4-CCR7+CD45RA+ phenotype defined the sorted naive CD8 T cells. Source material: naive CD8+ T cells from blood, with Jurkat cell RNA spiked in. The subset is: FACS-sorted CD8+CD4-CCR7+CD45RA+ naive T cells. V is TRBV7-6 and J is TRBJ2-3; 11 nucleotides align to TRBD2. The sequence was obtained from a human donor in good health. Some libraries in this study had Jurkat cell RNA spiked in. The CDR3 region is CASSYPTSGENTDTQYF. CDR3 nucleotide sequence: TGTGCCAGCAGCTACCCGACTAGCGGGGAGAACACAGATACGCAGTATTTT. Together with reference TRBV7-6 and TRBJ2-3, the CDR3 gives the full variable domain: GAGVSQSPRYKVTKRGQDVALRCDPISGHVSLYWYRQALGQGPEFLTYFNYEAQQDKSGLPNDRFSAERPEGSISTLTIQRTEQRDSAMYRCASSYPTSGENTDTQYFGPGTRLTVL.